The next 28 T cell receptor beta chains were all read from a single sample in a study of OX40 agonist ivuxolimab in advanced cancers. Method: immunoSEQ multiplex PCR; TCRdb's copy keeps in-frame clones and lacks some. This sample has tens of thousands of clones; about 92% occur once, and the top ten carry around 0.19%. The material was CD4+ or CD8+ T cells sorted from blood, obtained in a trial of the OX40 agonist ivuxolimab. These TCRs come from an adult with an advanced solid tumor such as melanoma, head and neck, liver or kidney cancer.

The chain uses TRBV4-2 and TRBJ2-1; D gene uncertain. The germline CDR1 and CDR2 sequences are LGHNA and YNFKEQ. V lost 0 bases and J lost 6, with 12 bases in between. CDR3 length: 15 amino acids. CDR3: CASSQESVTANEQFF. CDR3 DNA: TGTGCCAGCAGCCAAGAATCAGTTACTGCCAATGAGCAGTTCTTC.

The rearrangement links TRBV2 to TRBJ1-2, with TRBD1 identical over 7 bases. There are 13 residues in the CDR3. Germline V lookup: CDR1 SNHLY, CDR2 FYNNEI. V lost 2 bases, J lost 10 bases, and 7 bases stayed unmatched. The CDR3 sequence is CASSELVGTAYTF. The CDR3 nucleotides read TGTGCCAGCAGTGAATTGGTCGGGACAGCCTACACCTTC.

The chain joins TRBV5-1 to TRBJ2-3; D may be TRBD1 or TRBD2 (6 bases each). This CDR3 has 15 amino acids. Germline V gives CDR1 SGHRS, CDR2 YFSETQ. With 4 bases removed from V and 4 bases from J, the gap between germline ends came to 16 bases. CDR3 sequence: CASSLLGGPPDTQYF. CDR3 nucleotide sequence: TGCGCCAGCAGCCTATTAGGGGGGCCCCCAGATACGCAGTATTTT.

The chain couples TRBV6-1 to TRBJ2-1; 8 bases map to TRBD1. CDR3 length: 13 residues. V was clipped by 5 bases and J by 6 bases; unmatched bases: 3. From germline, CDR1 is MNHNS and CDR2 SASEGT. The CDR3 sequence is CASSPTGVNEQFF. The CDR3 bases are TGTGCCAGCAGTCCGACAGGGGTCAATGAGCAGTTCTTC.

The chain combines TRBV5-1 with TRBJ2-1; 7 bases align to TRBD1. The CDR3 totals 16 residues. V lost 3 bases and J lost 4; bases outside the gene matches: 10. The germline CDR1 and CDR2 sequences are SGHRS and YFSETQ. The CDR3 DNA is TGCGCCAGCAGCTCCCCGACAGGGTTCCTATACAATGAGCAGTTCTTC. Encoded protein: CASSSPTGFLYNEQFF.

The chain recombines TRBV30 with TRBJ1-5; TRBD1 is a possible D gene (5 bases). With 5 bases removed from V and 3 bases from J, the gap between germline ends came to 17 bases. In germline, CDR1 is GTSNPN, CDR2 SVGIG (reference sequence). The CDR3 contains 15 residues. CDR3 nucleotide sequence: TGTGCCTGGGGGGCCGGGACCGCCCACAATCAGCCCCAGCATTTT. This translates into CAWGAGTAHNQPQHF.

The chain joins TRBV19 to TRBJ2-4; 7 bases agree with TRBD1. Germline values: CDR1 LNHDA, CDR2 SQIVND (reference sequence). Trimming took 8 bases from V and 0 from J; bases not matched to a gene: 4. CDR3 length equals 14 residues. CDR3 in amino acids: CASGTALAKNIQYF. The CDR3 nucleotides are TGTGCCAGTGGGACAGCACTAGCCAAAAACATTCAGTACTTC.

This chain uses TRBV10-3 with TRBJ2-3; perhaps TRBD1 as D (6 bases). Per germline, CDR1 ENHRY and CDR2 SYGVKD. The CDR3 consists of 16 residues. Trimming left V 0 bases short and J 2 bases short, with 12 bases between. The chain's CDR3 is CAISESGTPDTDTQYF. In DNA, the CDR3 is TGTGCCATCAGTGAGTCCGGGACACCCGACACAGATACGCAGTATTTT.

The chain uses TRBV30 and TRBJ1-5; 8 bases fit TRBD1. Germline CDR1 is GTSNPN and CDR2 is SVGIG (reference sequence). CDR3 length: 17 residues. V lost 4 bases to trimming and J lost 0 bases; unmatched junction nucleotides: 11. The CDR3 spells CAWTLKGTGYSNQPQHF. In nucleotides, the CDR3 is TGTGCCTGGACCCTAAAGGGGACAGGCTATAGCAATCAGCCCCAGCATTTT.

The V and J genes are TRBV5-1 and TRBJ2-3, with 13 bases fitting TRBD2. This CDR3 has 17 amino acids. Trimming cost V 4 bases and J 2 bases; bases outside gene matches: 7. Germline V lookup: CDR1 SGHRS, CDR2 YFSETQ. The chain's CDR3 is CASSKYGTSGNTDTQYF. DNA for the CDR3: TGCGCCAGCAGCAAATACGGGACTAGCGGGAACACAGATACGCAGTATTTT. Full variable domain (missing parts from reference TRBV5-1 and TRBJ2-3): KAGVTQTPRYLIKTRGQQVTLSCSPISGHRSVSWYQQTPGQGLQFLFEYFSETQRNKGNFPGRFSGRQFSNSRSEMNVSTLELGDSALYLCASSKYGTSGNTDTQYFGPGTRLTVL.

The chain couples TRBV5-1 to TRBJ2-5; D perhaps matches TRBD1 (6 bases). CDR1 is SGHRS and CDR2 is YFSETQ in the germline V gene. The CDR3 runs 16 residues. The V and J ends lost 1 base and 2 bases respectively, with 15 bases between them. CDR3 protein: CASSLQGMGIQETQYF. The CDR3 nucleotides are TGCGCCAGCAGCTTGCAGGGGATGGGGATTCAAGAGACCCAGTACTTC.

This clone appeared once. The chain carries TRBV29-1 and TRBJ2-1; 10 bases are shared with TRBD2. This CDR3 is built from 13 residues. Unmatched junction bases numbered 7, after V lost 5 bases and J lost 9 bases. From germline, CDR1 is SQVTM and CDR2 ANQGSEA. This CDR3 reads CSVQRGGSGEQFF. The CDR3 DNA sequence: TGCAGCGTTCAGCGGGGGGGGTCCGGTGAGCAGTTCTTC.

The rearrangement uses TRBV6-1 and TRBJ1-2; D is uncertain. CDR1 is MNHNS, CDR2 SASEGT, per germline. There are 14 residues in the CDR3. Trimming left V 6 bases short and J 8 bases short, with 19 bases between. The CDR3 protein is CASSATGQIPGYTF. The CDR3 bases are TGTGCCAGCAGCGCAACCGGGCAAATCCCAGGCTACACCTTC.

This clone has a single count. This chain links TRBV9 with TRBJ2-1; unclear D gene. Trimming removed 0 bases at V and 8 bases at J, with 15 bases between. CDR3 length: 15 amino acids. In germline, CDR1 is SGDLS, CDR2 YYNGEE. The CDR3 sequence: CASSVASQPAHEQFF. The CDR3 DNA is TGTGCCAGCAGCGTAGCCTCCCAACCCGCCCATGAGCAGTTCTTC.

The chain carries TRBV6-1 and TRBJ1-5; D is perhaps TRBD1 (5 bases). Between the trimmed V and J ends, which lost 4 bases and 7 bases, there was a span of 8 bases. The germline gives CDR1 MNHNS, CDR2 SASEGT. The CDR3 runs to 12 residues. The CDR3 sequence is CASSVGVQPQHF. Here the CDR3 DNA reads TGTGCCAGCAGTGTGGGGGTCCAGCCCCAGCATTTT.

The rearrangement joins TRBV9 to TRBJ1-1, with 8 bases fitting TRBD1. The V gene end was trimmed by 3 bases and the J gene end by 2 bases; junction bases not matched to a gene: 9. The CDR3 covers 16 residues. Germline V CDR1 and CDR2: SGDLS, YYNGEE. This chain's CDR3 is CASSGGTGPLNTEAFF. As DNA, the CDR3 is TGTGCCAGCAGCGGGGGGACAGGACCTCTCAACACTGAAGCTTTCTTT.

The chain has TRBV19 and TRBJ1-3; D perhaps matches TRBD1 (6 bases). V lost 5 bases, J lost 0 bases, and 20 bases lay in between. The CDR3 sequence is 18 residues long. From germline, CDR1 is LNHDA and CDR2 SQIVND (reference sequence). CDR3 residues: CASSQNRGPESSGNTIYF. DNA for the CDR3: TGTGCCAGTAGTCAAAACCGGGGGCCTGAGAGCTCTGGAAACACCATATATTTT.

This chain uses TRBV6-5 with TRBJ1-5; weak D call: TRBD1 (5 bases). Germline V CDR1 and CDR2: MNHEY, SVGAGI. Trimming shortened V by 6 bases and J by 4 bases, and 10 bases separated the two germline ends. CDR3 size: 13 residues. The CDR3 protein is CASRETGNQPQHF. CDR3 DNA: TGTGCCAGCAGGGAAACAGGTAATCAGCCCCAGCATTTT.

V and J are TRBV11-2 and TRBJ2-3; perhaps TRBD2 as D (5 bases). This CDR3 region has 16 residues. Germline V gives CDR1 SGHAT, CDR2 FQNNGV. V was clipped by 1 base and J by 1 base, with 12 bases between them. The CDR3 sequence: CASSLVSGWGTDTQYF. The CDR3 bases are TGTGCCAGCAGCTTAGTTTCGGGATGGGGCACAGATACGCAGTATTTT.

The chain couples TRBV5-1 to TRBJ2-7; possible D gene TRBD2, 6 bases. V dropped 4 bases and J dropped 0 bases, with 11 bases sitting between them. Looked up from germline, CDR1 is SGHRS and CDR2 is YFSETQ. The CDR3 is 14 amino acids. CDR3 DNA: TGCGCCAGCAGCCAGGACTACTTCTCCTACGAGCAGTACTTC. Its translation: CASSQDYFSYEQYF.

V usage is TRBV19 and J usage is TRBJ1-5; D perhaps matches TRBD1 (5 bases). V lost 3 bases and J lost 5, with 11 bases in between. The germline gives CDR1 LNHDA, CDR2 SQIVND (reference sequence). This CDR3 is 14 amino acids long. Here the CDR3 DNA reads TGTGCCAGTAGTATGGCGACAGTAGATCAGCCCCAGCATTTT. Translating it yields CASSMATVDQPQHF. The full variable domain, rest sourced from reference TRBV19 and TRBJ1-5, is DGGITQSPKYLFRKEGQNVTLSCEQNLNHDAMYWYRQDPGQGLRLIYYSQIVNDFQKGDIAEGYSVSREKKESFPLTVTSAQKNPTAFYLCASSMATVDQPQHFGDGTRLSIL.

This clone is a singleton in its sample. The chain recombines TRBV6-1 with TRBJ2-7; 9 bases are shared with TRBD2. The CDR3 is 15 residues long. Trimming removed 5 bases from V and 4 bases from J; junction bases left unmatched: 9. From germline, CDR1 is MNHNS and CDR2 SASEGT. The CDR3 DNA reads TGTGCCAGCAGTCCCGACTTGCGGGGGGGATACGAGCAGTACTTC. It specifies CASSPDLRGGYEQYF.

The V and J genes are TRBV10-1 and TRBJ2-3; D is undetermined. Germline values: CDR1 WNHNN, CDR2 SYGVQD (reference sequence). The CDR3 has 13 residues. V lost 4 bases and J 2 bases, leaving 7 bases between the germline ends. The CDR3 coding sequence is TGCGCCAGCAGTGGCCAGATCACAGATACGCAGTATTTT. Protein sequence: CASSGQITDTQYF.

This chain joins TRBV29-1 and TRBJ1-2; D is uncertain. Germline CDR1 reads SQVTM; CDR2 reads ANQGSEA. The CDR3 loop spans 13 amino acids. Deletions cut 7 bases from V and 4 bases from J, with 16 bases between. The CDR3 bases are TGCAGCGCCGGGCGGGAGGCGGGCTATGGCTACACCTTC. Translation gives CSAGREAGYGYTF.

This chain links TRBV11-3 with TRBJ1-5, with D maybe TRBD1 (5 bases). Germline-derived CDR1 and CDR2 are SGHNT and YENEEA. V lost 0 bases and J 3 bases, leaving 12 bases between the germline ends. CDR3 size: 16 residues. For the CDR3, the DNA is TGTGCCAGCAGCTTAGAGACAGATAAAAACAATCAGCCCCAGCATTTT. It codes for CASSLETDKNNQPQHF.

In DNA form, the CDR3 reads TGCAGTGCCCTAACATGGTCTCAAGCTTTCTTT. Encoded protein: CSALTWSQAFF. The rearrangement uses TRBV20-1 and TRBJ1-1; no definite D call. The CDR3 length is 11 residues. V shed 6 bases and J shed 9 bases, with 14 bases lying between them. Germline loops: CDR1 DFQATT, CDR2 SNEGSKA (reference sequence).

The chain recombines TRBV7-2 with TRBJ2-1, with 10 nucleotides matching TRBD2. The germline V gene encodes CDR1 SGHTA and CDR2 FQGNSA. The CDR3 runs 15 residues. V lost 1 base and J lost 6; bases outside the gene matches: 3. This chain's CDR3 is CASSLDGLAVNEQFF. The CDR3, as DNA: TGTGCCAGCAGCTTAGATGGACTAGCGGTCAATGAGCAGTTCTTC.

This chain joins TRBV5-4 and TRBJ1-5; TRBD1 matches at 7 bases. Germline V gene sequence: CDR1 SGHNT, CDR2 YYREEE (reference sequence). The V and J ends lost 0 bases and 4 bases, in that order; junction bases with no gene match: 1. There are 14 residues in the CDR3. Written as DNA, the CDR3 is TGTGCCAGCAGCTTGGACAGGGGAAATCAGCCCCAGCATTTT. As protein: CASSLDRGNQPQHF.